Reported below is one TCR beta chain. CDR1 and CDR2 from the germline V gene are MNHEY and SMNVEV (reference sequence). CDR3 size: 13 residues. Trimming at V came to 7 bases and at J to 10 bases, leaving 4 bases not matched to a gene. Per the original methods: Using reference gene primer amplification, nucleated cell counts were estimated. The repertoire was sequenced with immunoSEQ multiplex PCR; TCRdb's copy has only in-frame clones and lacks some. That table gives V, J and clone size, and the DNA gave D and trimming. The sample lists 200,000 to 300,000 clones; 88% were seen once. These data are taken from a study of blood T cell repertoires in COVID-19. Study context: Some COVID-19 samples were acute and others convalescent; all came from the United States, Italy and Spain.

Donors were grouped by their self-reported clinical history. The sequence was collected from a woman between 40 and 55 years old with acute COVID-19. The source material was PBMCs or T cells enriched from blood (not recorded which). This chain uses TRBV27 with TRBJ1-6; 10 bases fit TRBD1. CDR3 sequence: CASTTGGKSPLHF. The CDR3 DNA sequence: TGTGCCAGCACGACAGGGGGCAAATCACCCCTCCACTTT.